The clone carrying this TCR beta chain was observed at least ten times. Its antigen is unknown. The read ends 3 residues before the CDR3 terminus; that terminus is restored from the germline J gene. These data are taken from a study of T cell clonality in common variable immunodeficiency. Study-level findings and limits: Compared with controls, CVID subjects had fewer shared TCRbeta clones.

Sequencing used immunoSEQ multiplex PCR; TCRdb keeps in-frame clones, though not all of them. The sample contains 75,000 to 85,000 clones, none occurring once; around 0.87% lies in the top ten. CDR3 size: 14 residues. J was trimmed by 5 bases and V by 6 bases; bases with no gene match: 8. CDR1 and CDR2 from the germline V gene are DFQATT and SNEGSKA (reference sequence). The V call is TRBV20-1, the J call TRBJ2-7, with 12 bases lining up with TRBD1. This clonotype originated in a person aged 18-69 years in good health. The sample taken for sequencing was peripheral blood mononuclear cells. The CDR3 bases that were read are TGCAGTGCGCGTGGAGGGACAGGGGGCCACGAG. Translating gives CSARGGTGGHE. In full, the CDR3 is CSARGGTGGHEQYF.